This TCR beta chain was recovered during a study of T cell repertoires in cytomegalovirus infection. Across the whole study: Selection of CMV epitopes for the study included recently identified HLA-C-restricted and well-studied HLA-B-restricted ones. Signatures in public TCR beta sequences pointed to both CMV infection and matching HLA type.

The table lists this clonotype with many counts. Its antigen is as yet unknown. Trimming removed 0 bases from V and 2 bases from J, with 18 bases in between. The CDR3 spans 17 residues. CDR1 is DFQATT, CDR2 SNEGSKA, per germline (reference sequence). TCRdb passed the reads through MiXCR, listing each CDR3 protein once. The table lists 60,000 to 75,000 distinct CDR3 sequences, about 26% of them singletons. Findings of the study overall: HLA-C-restricted TCR beta clonotypes specific for CMV led the ex vivo response. Frequencies of public TCR beta families were cumulated, and this identified carriers of CMV plus the relevant HLA.

The genes are TRBV20-1 and TRBJ2-3, with no clear D. The sample in question was CD8+ T cells from cultured PBMCs, obtained from culture after CMV antigen stimulation. This sequence was found in a human donor in good health (CMV status not recorded). Some clones in this sample may be carry-over from other donors' samples. In DNA, the CDR3 is TGCAGTGCTAGAGATGATGGATCCCCCCTAGTCACAGATACGCAGTATTTT. This sequence encodes CSARDDGSPLVTDTQYF.